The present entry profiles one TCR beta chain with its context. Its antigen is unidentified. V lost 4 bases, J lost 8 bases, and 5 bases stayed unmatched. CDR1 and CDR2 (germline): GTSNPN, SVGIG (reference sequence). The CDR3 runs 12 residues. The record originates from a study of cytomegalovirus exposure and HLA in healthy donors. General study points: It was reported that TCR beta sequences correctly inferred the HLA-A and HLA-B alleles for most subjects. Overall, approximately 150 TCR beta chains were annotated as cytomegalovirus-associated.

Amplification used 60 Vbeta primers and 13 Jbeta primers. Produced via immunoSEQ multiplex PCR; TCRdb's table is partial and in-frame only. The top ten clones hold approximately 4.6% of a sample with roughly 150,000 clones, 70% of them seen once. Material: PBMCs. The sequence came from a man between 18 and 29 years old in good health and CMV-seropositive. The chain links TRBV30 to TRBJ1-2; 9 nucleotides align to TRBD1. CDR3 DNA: TGTGCCTGGACCCGGACAGGGGAAGGCTACACCTTC. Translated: CAWTRTGEGYTF.